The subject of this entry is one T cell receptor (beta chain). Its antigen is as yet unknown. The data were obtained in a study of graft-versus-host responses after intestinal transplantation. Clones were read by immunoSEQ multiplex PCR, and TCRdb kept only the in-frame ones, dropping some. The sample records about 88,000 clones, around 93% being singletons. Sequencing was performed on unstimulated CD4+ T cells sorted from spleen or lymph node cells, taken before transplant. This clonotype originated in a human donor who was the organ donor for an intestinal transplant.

CDR3 region: CASTSGPSTDTQYF. DNA of the CDR3: TGTGCCAGCACTTCAGGGCCCAGCACAGATACGCAGTATTTT. The rearrangement uses TRBV6-1 and TRBJ2-3, with a possible D match to TRBD1 (5 bases). Germline V gene data show CDR1 as MNHNS and CDR2 as SASEGT. The V end was cut by 7 bases, the J end by 0 bases, with 11 bases between. CDR3 length: 14 residues.